Below are 4 T cell receptor delta chains sequenced from a single sample in a study of γδ T cells in repeated Plasmodium falciparum infection (TCRdb year 2021). For bulk TCR repertoire analysis, Vgamma9/Vdelta2+ and Vdelta2-negative gammadelta T cell populations were isolated by flow sorting from peripheral blood mononuclear cells. The method behind the library was multiplex PCR. TCRdb names Illumina MiSeq as the instrument used. TCRdb reran clone calling on the public reads with CATT; rows sharing one DNA sequence were then combined. The sample table holds around 50,000 delta-chain clones, of which about 1.5% were seen once. 8.5% to 10% of the sample is in the top ten clones. Sequenced input: gamma-delta T cells from blood. Receptors originate from a pool of human donors (malaria-infected and uninfected, not separated).

In its sample, this clone was seen many times. The gene calls are TRDV1 and TRDJ1, with D unclear. Germline CDR1 and CDR2: TSWWSYY and QGS. V lost 3 bases and J 0 bases, leaving 26 bases between the germline ends. CDR3 size: 20 residues. This CDR3 reads CALGDDPRYAPGDHTDKLIF. CDR3 DNA: TGTGCTCTTGGGGACGATCCCAGGTACGCTCCGGGCGATCACACCGATAAACTCATCTTT.

With respect to this clone: A single base is all that separates this from a far larger clone, so a read error is likely. The same CDR3 can be traced to other DNA sequences in this sample. The chain employs TRDV1 and TRDJ1, with 8 nucleotides matching TRDD3. From germline, CDR1 is TSWWSYY and CDR2 QGS. This CDR3 is built from 18 residues. The DNA of the CDR3 is TGTGCTCTTGGGGAACCTTTAAGGGATACGTGGCAGGCCGATAAGCTCATCTTT. Translation gives CALGEPLRDTWQADKLIF.

A note on this clone: A far larger clone differs by one base, so this is likely a read error. The same CDR3 is also encoded by other DNA sequences in this sample. V usage is TRDV1 and J usage is TRDJ1; 9 nucleotides line up with TRDD3. Here the J gene came from matching the DNA to germline, since TCRdb omits it. This CDR3 has 21 residues. Trimming at V came to 0 bases and at J to 0 bases, leaving 17 bases not matched to a gene. Per germline, CDR1 TSWWSYY and CDR2 QGS. This chain's CDR3 is CALGELGDRNWGTAYTDKLIF. CDR3 sequence (DNA): TGTGCTCTTGGGGAACTAGGAGATAGAAACTGGGGGACTGCGTACACCGATAAACTCATCTTT.

Turning to this clone: TCRdb lists the protein of a much larger clone for this DNA, which differs at residue 12, so this is likely a read error; the protein given here is translated from the DNA itself. The rearrangement joins TRDV1 to TRDJ1, with D possibly being TRDD3 (6 bases). The J gene is not listed in TCRdb, so it was assigned here from a DNA match to germline. The V gene lost 0 bases and the J gene lost 0 bases, with 32 bases spanning the gap. This CDR3 has 23 residues. Germline V gene sequence: CDR1 TSWWSYY, CDR2 QGS. In DNA, the CDR3 is TGTGCTCTTGGGGAACTAAACTCCTTCGGTGGGGGTACCCCCCTCATGGACACCGATAAACTCATCTTT. Translating it yields CALGELNSFGGGTPLMDTDKLIF.